The clone carrying this TCR beta chain was seen more than once but under ten times. This entry comes from a study of blood T cell repertoires in COVID-19. Study overall: PBMCs, B-cell-depleted T cells, or T cells were the source of the cDNA or gDNA that made up the material.

Per germline, CDR1 SGHVS and CDR2 FQNEAQ. Trimming left V 5 bases short and J 7 bases short, with 3 bases between. This CDR3 spans 10 amino acids. Some clones are missing from TCRdb's copy, which holds only in-frame ones; the method was immunoSEQ multiplex PCR. The sample includes 200,000 to 250,000 clones, approximately 78% seen only once; the top ten take roughly 5.5%. The sequence was obtained from a woman aged 70-85 years with COVID-19, enrolled during active disease. The chain employs TRBV7-8 and TRBJ2-1, with unresolved D. The source material was peripheral blood. The CDR3 loop reads CASSINEQFF. In nucleotides, the CDR3 is TGTGCCAGCAGCATAAATGAGCAGTTCTTC.